Sequencing of this T cell receptor (beta chain) was carried out in a study of Ad26.COV2.S vaccination and SARS-CoV-2 variants. Whole-study results and caveats: Higher spike-specific TCR breadth was found in vaccine recipients than in placebo recipients. Recipients of vaccine and of placebo showed similar breadth of their non-spike TCR repertoires. Overall T cell responses may have been underestimated by the analyses of TCR breadth and depth.

Notes on this clone: The antigen is not known.

Treatment noted: some 19 received Ad26.COV2.S at low or high dose, single or two shots; about 5 received placebo; per-sample allocation not given. The investigators took samples on day 63 after the first vaccine or placebo injection. This Boston cohort included adults aged 18-55 years. Sequenced by immunoSEQ multiplex PCR; TCRdb stores in-frame clones only, minus some. The data contain hundreds of thousands of clones, roughly 87% of them singletons. The V gene's germline CDR1 is SGHVS and CDR2 FNYEAQ. Trimming cost V 4 bases and J 4 bases, with 16 bases left between them. The CDR3 contains 15 residues.

The J gene is TRBJ1-2, the V gene TRBV7-6; D is perhaps TRBD1 (6 bases). The material was peripheral blood, obtained in a trial of Ad26.COV2.S vaccine versus placebo. The TCR was taken from a person aged 18 to 59 who received the Ad26.COV2.S COVID-19 vaccine or a placebo. Written as DNA, the CDR3 is TGTGCCAGCAGCTCCCTTAGAGGGGGAAGCTATGGCTACACCTTC. This translates into CASSSLRGGSYGYTF.